Below are 27 T cell receptor beta chains sequenced from a single sample in a study of blood T cell repertoires in COVID-19. Data came from immunoSEQ multiplex PCR; TCRdb stores just in-frame clones and leaves some out. Counted here are over 150,000 clones, about 89% occurring once; the ten biggest clones make up under 0.6%. The sequencing input was peripheral blood. All receptors derive from a man aged 50-59 years with acute or convalescent COVID-19.

For this clone: Distinct nucleotide sequences in the sample also encode this CDR3. The V and J genes are TRBV18 and TRBJ1-1, with TRBD1 as a possible D gene (6 bases). The CDR3 totals 13 residues. Trimming took 3 bases from V and 5 from J, leaving 10 bases between them. Per germline, CDR1 KGHSH and CDR2 LQKENI. The CDR3: CASSPIQGTEAFF. DNA of the CDR3: TGTGCCAGCTCACCTATCCAGGGGACTGAAGCTTTCTTT.

The chain combines TRBV6-5 with TRBJ1-6; D perhaps matches TRBD1 (6 bases). In germline, CDR1 is MNHEY, CDR2 SVGAGI. The CDR3 totals 14 residues. Trimming removed 2 bases at V and 8 bases at J, with 10 bases between. The chain's CDR3 is CASSYGTRDSPLHF. CDR3 bases: TGTGCCAGCAGTTACGGGACAAGAGATTCACCCCTCCACTTT.

The V gene is TRBV3-1 (or the pseudogene TRBV3-2), the J gene TRBJ2-1; tentative D call: TRBD2 (7 bases). This CDR3 comprises 17 residues. V lost 0 bases and J lost 2, with 14 bases in between. The V gene's germline CDR1 is LGHDT and CDR2 YNNKEL (reference sequence). This CDR3 reads CASSQDRGSGTYNEQFF. CDR3 DNA: TGTGCCAGCAGCCAAGATAGGGGGAGCGGGACCTACAATGAGCAGTTCTTC.

The chain joins TRBV24-1 to TRBJ1-2, with a possible D match to TRBD1 (6 bases). V gave up 5 bases and J gave up 0 bases, with 12 bases separating them. The CDR3 covers 15 residues. The germline gives CDR1 KGHDR, CDR2 SFDVKD. In DNA, the CDR3 is TGTGCCACCAGTGGACGGGACAAACCTAACTATGGCTACACCTTC. This codes for CATSGRDKPNYGYTF.

This chain links TRBV10-3 with TRBJ1-6; unclear D gene. Germline lookup yields CDR1 ENHRY and CDR2 SYGVKD. The CDR3 length is 16 residues. V was trimmed by 5 bases and J by 8 bases, leaving 19 bases between them. CDR3 bases: TGTGCCATCAGTAGCTCTATTAACAGACCGTATTCACCCCTCCACTTT. It is translated as CAISSSINRPYSPLHF.

This chain connects TRBV4-1 to TRBJ2-7; TRBD1 matches 8 bases. V trimming: 0 bases; J trimming: 4 bases; junction bases outside the gene matches: 5. The CDR3 has 15 residues. Germline CDR1 is MGHRA and CDR2 is YSYEKL. CDR3 nucleotide sequence: TGCGCCAGCAGCCAAGATCCAGGGGGCCCATACGAGCAGTACTTC. Translated: CASSQDPGGPYEQYF.

This sequence joins TRBV5-1 and TRBJ2-2; no firm D call. With 1 base removed from V and 4 bases from J, the gap between germline ends came to 5 bases. There are 13 residues in the CDR3. Germline assignment: CDR1 SGHRS and CDR2 YFSETQ. In DNA form, the CDR3 reads TGCGCCAGCAGCTTGCTCCTCACCGGGGAGCTGTTTTTT. Translating gives CASSLLLTGELFF.

The chain combines TRBV28 with TRBJ1-6; possibly TRBD1 for D (6 bases). V was cut by 6 bases and J by 4 bases, with 16 bases left in between. The V gene's germline CDR1 is MDHEN and CDR2 SYDVKM. This CDR3 has 16 amino acids. CDR3 in amino acids: CASRWTRGKYNSPLHF. The CDR3 DNA sequence: TGTGCCAGCAGGTGGACCAGGGGAAAATATAATTCACCCCTCCACTTT.

The chain is built from TRBV19 and TRBJ1-6, with a weak D call TRBD1 (5 bases). Per the germline V gene, CDR1 is LNHDA and CDR2 is SQIVND (reference sequence). Trimming removed 2 bases from V and 9 bases from J, with 14 bases in between. CDR3 length: 15 amino acids. This CDR3 is CASSIKAGSPSPLHF. In DNA, the CDR3 is TGTGCCAGTAGTATAAAGGCAGGGTCGCCTTCACCCCTCCACTTT.

The rearrangement links TRBV2 to TRBJ1-2; 9 positions agree with TRBD1. Germline values: CDR1 SNHLY, CDR2 FYNNEI. The junction had 6 bases not matched to a gene; V was cut back by 5 bases and J by 5 bases. The CDR3 extends over 14 amino acids. CDR3 nucleotides: TGTGCCAGCAGTCTCCTGGGACAGGGTTATGGCTACACCTTC. Its translation: CASSLLGQGYGYTF.

This clone was found a few times. The rearrangement uses TRBV6-2 or TRBV6-3 and TRBJ1-1, with TRBD1 matching over 7 bases. After removal of 5 bases from V and 0 bases from J, the junction contained 6 bases not matched to a gene. In germline, CDR1 is MNHEY, CDR2 SVGEGT. The CDR3 has 15 amino acids. Here the CDR3 DNA reads TGTGCCAGCAGTCACCCGGGACAGCTGAACACTGAAGCTTTCTTT. It translates to CASSHPGQLNTEAFF.

This clone was counted between two and nine times. CDR3 bases: TGTGCCAGCTCACCAGGGCCAGGGGCGTCCGGTCAGCCCCAGCATTTT. Translation gives CASSPGPGASGQPQHF. The chain joins TRBV18 to TRBJ1-5, with D possibly matching TRBD1 (6 bases). The germline gives CDR1 KGHSH, CDR2 LQKENI. Trimming cost V 2 bases and J 6 bases, with 17 bases left between them. This CDR3 comprises 16 residues.

The V call is TRBV24-1, the J call TRBJ1-1; 7 nucleotides line up with TRBD1. The junction had 9 bases not matched to a gene; V was cut back by 4 bases and J by 11 bases. Germline CDR1 KGHDR, CDR2 SFDVKD. The CDR3 loop spans 13 amino acids. As DNA, the CDR3 is TGTGCCACCAGTGACAGGACAGGTGCGAGGGCTTTCTTT. This gives the protein CATSDRTGARAFF.

This chain uses TRBV5-1 with TRBJ1-5, with 10 bases lining up with TRBD1. The CDR3 has 15 amino acids. Germline V lookup: CDR1 SGHRS, CDR2 YFSETQ. V gave up 3 bases and J gave up 4 bases; unmatched junction bases: 4. The CDR3: CASSSGTGENQPQHF. DNA of the CDR3: TGCGCCAGCAGCTCCGGGACAGGGGAAAATCAGCCCCAGCATTTT.

V and J are TRBV7-9 and TRBJ2-1; TRBD2 matches at 14 bases. Germline V gene lookup returns CDR1 SEHNR and CDR2 FQNEAQ (reference sequence). CDR3 length equals 16 residues. V shed 3 bases, J shed 8 bases, and the junction held 6 bases outside the gene matches. The CDR3 region has the DNA TGTGCCAGCAGCTTGGGACTAGCGGGAGTTTCGGATGAGCAGTTCTTC. Amino acid sequence: CASSLGLAGVSDEQFF.

This clone was detected once. V and J are TRBV6-2 or TRBV6-3 and TRBJ1-1; 7 positions agree with TRBD1. Germline V lookup: CDR1 MNHEY, CDR2 SVGEGT. The J segment lost 0 bases and the V segment lost 6 bases, leaving 16 bases of the junction unmatched. This CDR3 is built from 18 residues. The chain's CDR3 is CASSYSFKGGSLNTEAFF. The CDR3 DNA is TGTGCCAGCAGCTATTCCTTTAAAGGGGGCTCTCTGAACACTGAAGCTTTCTTT.

This clone was seen once. The gene calls are TRBV9 and TRBJ2-1; TRBD2 agrees at 10 bases. V gave up 0 bases and J gave up 7 bases; unmatched junction bases: 13. Germline V gene lookup returns CDR1 SGDLS and CDR2 YYNGEE. The CDR3 loop spans 18 amino acids. Here the CDR3 reads CASSVEGIAGGLRNEQFF. CDR3 DNA sequence: TGTGCCAGCAGCGTAGAGGGGATAGCGGGAGGTCTGCGAAATGAGCAGTTCTTC. Using reference TRBV9 and TRBJ2-1 for the parts outside the CDR3, the full variable domain is DSGVTQTPKHLITATGQRVTLRCSPRSGDLSVYWYQQSLDQGLQFLIQYYNGEERAKGNILERFSAQQFPDLHSELNLSSLELGDSALYFCASSVEGIAGGLRNEQFFGPGTRLTVL.

The chain recombines TRBV5-1 with TRBJ2-1; the D gene is possibly TRBD2 (7 bases). V lost 0 bases, J lost 5 bases, and 12 bases lay in between. The germline V gene has CDR1 SGHRS and CDR2 YFSETQ. The CDR3 has 15 amino acids. In DNA, the CDR3 is TGCGCCAGCAGCTTGGTGGGGGGGCCCCACAATGAGCAGTTCTTC. Amino acid sequence: CASSLVGGPHNEQFF.

CDR3 loop: CAISGPGQGADTQYF. The CDR3 DNA sequence: TGTGCCATCAGTGGCCCGGGACAGGGGGCTGATACGCAGTATTTT. The rearrangement links TRBV10-3 to TRBJ2-3, with TRBD1 matching 12 bases. V was clipped by 4 bases and J by 6 bases; unmatched bases: 5. The CDR3 has 15 amino acids. CDR1 and CDR2 (germline): ENHRY, SYGVKD.

Only one count was recorded for this clone. V and J are TRBV12-5 and TRBJ2-5, with 10 bases identical to TRBD2. Germline V gene lookup returns CDR1 LGHNT and CDR2 FRNRAP. Trimming removed 0 bases from V and 4 bases from J; junction bases left unmatched: 5. This CDR3 region has 16 residues. CDR3 loop: CASGLVGLAVPETQYF. CDR3 sequence (DNA): TGTGCTAGTGGTTTGGTAGGACTAGCGGTTCCAGAGACCCAGTACTTC.

The chain couples TRBV7-2 to TRBJ2-5, with a weak D call TRBD2 (7 bases). CDR3 size: 15 residues. Trimming removed 1 base at V and 2 bases at J, with 11 bases between. In germline, CDR1 is SGHTA, CDR2 FQGNSA. The CDR3 region is CASSLGGGGQETQYF. CDR3 bases: TGTGCCAGCAGCTTAGGAGGGGGAGGGCAAGAGACCCAGTACTTC.

This clone was seen once. V and J are TRBV19 and TRBJ1-5, with TRBD1 identical over 7 bases. V gave up 11 bases and J gave up 4 bases; unmatched junction bases: 11. The germline gives CDR1 LNHDA, CDR2 SQIVND (reference sequence). CDR3 size: 14 residues. The CDR3 loop reads CASTWDSQNQPQHF. The CDR3 DNA follows: TGTGCCTCGACTTGGGACAGCCAAAATCAGCCCCAGCATTTT.

This clone was observed once. This rearrangement joins TRBV6-5 to TRBJ2-7; 7 nucleotides line up with TRBD1. V trimming: 5 bases; J trimming: 2 bases; junction bases outside the gene matches: 6. CDR3 length: 14 residues. Germline loops: CDR1 MNHEY, CDR2 SVGAGI. The CDR3 DNA sequence: TGTGCCAGCAGTCTGACAGGGTGGACCTACGAGCAGTACTTC. Translating it yields CASSLTGWTYEQYF.

The rearrangement joins TRBV19 to TRBJ1-3; D unresolved. Per the germline V gene, CDR1 is LNHDA and CDR2 is SQIVND (reference sequence). V was trimmed by 7 bases and J by 0 bases, leaving 13 bases between them. The CDR3 totals 15 residues. As DNA, the CDR3 is TGTGCCAGTACCTTGACACAGAGCTCTGGAAACACCATATATTTT. It codes for CASTLTQSSGNTIYF.

The V and J genes are TRBV7-2 and TRBJ1-6; the D is unclear. This CDR3 has 15 amino acids. V lost 1 base and J 0 bases, leaving 4 bases between the germline ends. Germline lookup yields CDR1 SGHTA and CDR2 FQGNSA. This chain's CDR3 is CASSLESSYNSPLHF. DNA of the CDR3: TGTGCCAGCAGCTTAGAGAGCTCCTATAATTCACCCCTCCACTTT.

The chain has TRBV7-2 and TRBJ2-2, with D possibly TRBD1 on 6 matching bases. Between the trimmed V and J ends, which lost 1 base and 9 bases, there was a span of 12 bases. Germline V gene lookup returns CDR1 SGHTA and CDR2 FQGNSA. The CDR3 length is 14 residues. The CDR3 coding sequence is TGTGCCAGCAGCTTAGGGCAGGGGCCCCGGGAGCTGTTTTTT. Its protein product is CASSLGQGPRELFF. Using reference TRBV7-2 and TRBJ2-2 for the parts outside the CDR3, the full variable domain is GAGVSQSPSNKVTEKGKDVELRCDPISGHTALYWYRQSLGQGLEFLIYFQGNSAPDKSGLPSDRFSAERTGGSVSTLTIQRTQQEDSAVYLCASSLGQGPRELFFGEGSRLTVL.

V gene TRBV30 combines with J gene TRBJ1-1, with unresolved D. V was cut by 4 bases and J by 5 bases, with 11 bases left in between. This CDR3 has 12 amino acids. Germline-derived CDR1 and CDR2 are GTSNPN and SVGIG (reference sequence). CDR3 bases: TGTGCCTGGAACGAGGGAGGGACTGAAGCTTTCTTT. Translating gives CAWNEGGTEAFF.